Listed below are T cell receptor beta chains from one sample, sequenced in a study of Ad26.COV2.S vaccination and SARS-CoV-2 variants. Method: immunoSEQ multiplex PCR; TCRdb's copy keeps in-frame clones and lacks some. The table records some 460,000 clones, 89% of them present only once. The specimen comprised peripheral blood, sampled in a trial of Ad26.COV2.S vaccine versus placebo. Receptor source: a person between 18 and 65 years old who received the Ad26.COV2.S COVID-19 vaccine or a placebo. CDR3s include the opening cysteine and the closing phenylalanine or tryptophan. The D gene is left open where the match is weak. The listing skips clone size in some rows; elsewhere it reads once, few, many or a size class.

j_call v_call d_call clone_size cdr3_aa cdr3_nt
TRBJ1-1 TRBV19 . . CASSIGVGTEAFF TGTGCCAGTAGTATAGGGGTGGGCACTGAAGCTTTCTTT
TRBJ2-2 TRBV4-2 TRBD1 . CASSSPGGNTGELFF TGTGCCAGCAGCTCTCCAGGGGGGAACACCGGGGAGCTGTTTTTT
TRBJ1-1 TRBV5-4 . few CASSLDGVNTEAFF TGTGCCAGCAGCTTGGACGGGGTGAACACTGAAGCTTTCTTT
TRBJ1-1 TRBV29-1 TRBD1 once CSVSGTESSFYTEAFF TGCAGCGTCTCCGGGACAGAATCGAGTTTTTACACTGAAGCTTTCTTT
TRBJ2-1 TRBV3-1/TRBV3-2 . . CASSYYPNEQFF TGTGCCAGCAGCTACTATCCGAATGAGCAGTTCTTC
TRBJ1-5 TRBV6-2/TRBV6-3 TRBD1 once CASSLGTGYNQPQHF TGTGCCAGCAGCCTTGGGACAGGGTACAATCAGCCCCAGCATTTT
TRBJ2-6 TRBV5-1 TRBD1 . CASSTGGLSSGANVLTF TGCGCCAGCAGTACAGGGGGCCTAAGCTCTGGGGCCAACGTCCTGACTTTC
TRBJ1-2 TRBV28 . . CASSFPQGTTGGYTF TGTGCCAGCAGTTTTCCCCAGGGGACTACGGGTGGCTACACCTTC
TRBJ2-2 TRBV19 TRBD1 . CASSIGTGTGELFF TGTGCCAGTAGTATAGGGACAGGGACCGGGGAGCTGTTTTTT
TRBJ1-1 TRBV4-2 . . CASSQEGGTAWDTEAFF TGTGCCAGCAGCCAAGAGGGGGGAACGGCTTGGGACACTGAAGCTTTCTTT
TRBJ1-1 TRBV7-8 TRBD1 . CASSLDWTGKGGTEAFF TGTGCCAGCAGCCTCGACTGGACAGGGAAAGGTGGTACTGAAGCTTTCTTT
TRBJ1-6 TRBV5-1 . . CASSLVARAVVNSPLHF TGCGCCAGCAGCTTGGTCGCTCGGGCGGTCGTTAATTCACCCCTCCACTTT
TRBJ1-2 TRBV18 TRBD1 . CATSGGDRGYTF TGTGCCACCTCAGGGGGCGATCGCGGCTACACCTTC
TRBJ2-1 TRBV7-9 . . CASSLGLSSEEQFF TGTGCCAGCAGCTTAGGGCTTTCGTCCGAGGAGCAGTTCTTC
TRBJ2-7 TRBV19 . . CASSIKIRDGYEQYF TGTGCCAGTAGTATCAAAATCCGGGACGGCTACGAGCAGTACTTC
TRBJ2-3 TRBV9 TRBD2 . CASSAQPTGGAGDTQYF TGTGCCAGCAGCGCCCAGCCGACGGGGGGGGCCGGGGATACGCAGTATTTT
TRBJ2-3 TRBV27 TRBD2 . CASSSSTLAGAIHDTQYF TGTGCCAGCAGTTCGTCTACTCTAGCGGGAGCCATCCACGATACGCAGTATTTT
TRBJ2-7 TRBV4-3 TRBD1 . CASSQVQGYEQYF TGCGCCAGCAGCCAGGTACAGGGGTACGAGCAGTACTTC
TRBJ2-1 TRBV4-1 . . CASSQEPRPTFSSSYNEQFF TGCGCCAGCAGCCAAGAACCCCGCCCCACCTTCTCCAGCTCCTACAATGAGCAGTTCTTC
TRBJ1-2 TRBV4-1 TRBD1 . CASSQGTGNYGYTF TGCGCCAGCAGCCAAGGGACAGGGAACTATGGCTACACCTTC
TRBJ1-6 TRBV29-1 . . CSVGTGTYNSPLHF TGCAGCGTGGGGACCGGGACCTATAATTCACCCCTCCACTTT
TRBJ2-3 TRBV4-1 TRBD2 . CASSQDVAGAGDTQYF TGCGCCAGCAGCCAAGATGTGGCGGGAGCTGGAGATACGCAGTATTTT
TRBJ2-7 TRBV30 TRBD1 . CAWSVGTGELIYEQYF TGTGCCTGGAGTGTAGGGACAGGGGAATTGATCTACGAGCAGTACTTC
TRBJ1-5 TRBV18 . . CASSPPGLNQPQHF TGTGCCAGCTCACCACCCGGACTCAATCAGCCCCAGCATTTT